Given below is one TCR beta chain in context. This clone was observed a single time. Its recognized antigen is unknown. Qualities for individual bases were not recorded, and no much larger clone is one base off. Enrolling through a virtual design, the prospective study's participants ranged in age from roughly 18 to 100 years and lived across 24 United States geographic areas. In the prospective study, cohorts were assigned on the basis of participant-reported clinical history obtained from a screening survey and a study questionnaire. Exposed participants had been in contact with someone with a PCR-confirmed or clinician-diagnosed COVID-19 case within 2 weeks of study entry. Mobile phlebotomists in the prospective study collected whole blood, serum and a nasopharyngeal or oropharyngeal swab from every participant. Prospective study participants could optionally give additional blood draws and questionnaires over a 2-month period. Before DNA extraction, prospective study blood samples were shipped either frozen or at room temperature.

The junction carries 19 bases between V and J, which are trimmed by 8 bases and 8 bases respectively. From the cysteine through the phenylalanine, the CDR3 covers 15 amino acids. Only the CDR3 DNA is retained, 45 bases long and in frame from the first base. For CDR1 and CDR2, the germline V gene lists MDHEN and SYDVKM. This specimen belongs to a study of blood T cell repertoires in COVID-19 (dated by TCRdb to the early 2020s). About the full investigation: The collaborator samples originated in the United States, Italy and Spain and spanned the acute and convalescent phases of COVID-19. The prospective study material was composed of cDNA or gDNA derived from T cells, B-cell-depleted T cells, or PBMCs. Deeply sampled blood TCRbeta repertoires from subjects exposed to, actively infected with, or recovered from COVID-19 were included in the dataset. A freely available public database, intended as a resource for researchers studying the immune response to SARS-CoV-2, is where the repertoires were released. Samples came from the ongoing ImmuneRACE study (first 160 participants) plus 1,254 subjects from 6 global collaborators. Nearly every sample came with metadata listing a de-identified subject ID, COVID-19 status, age in years and sex. Where available, HLA class I and class II types were obtained from metadata supplied by the sample provider rather than from assay-based typing. The research as a whole found: How much clinical and demographic metadata was included differed by source and by participant, and the metadata was provided uncurated.

TCRbeta CDR3 regions were amplified from genomic DNA using the immunoSEQ Assay, a bias-controlled multiplex PCR. In the source study's methods: Nucleated cell counts per sample were estimated from amplification of reference gene primers within the assay. To quantify the absolute abundance of each unique TCRbeta CDR3 rearrangement, sequence reads were collapsed and filtered. For each sample, productive Simpson clonality was calculated by taking the square root of Simpson's diversity index across productive rearrangements. Not all clones reach the TCRdb copy of this immuneACCESS table, which keeps in-frame sequences only. Checked studies attribute under half of the gap to unresolved V genes and leave the rest unexplained. That table is the source of V, J and clone size, and D and trimming were worked out from the DNA. The sample has around 340,000 clones on record, about nine tenths of them singletons. 0.85% to 1.3% of the sample lies in the top ten.

The sequenced sample was PBMCs or T cells enriched from blood (not recorded which). The chain links TRBV28 with TRBJ1-6; no D gene can be assigned with confidence. The sequence was collected from a woman in her twenties or thirties who had been exposed to COVID-19. The CDR3 region reads CASFKGPRGHSPLHF. The DNA sequence is TGTGCCAGCTTTAAGGGCCCCCGAGGGCATTCACCCCTCCACTTT. The full variable domain, completed from the reference TRBV28 and TRBJ1-6 proteins outside the CDR3, reads DVKVTQSSRYLVKRTGEKVFLECVQDMDHENMFWYRQDPGLGLRLIYFSYDVKMKEKGDIPEGYSVSREKKERFSLILESASTNQTSMYLCASFKGPRGHSPLHFGNGTRLTVT.